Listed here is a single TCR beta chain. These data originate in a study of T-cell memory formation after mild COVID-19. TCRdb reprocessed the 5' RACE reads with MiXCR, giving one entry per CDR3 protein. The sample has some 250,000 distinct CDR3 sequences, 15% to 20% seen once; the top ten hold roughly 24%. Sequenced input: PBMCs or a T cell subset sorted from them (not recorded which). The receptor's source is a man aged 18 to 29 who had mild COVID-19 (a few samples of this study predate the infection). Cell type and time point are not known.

The CDR3 reads CASSRVPSPLHF. In DNA form, the CDR3 reads TGCGCCAGCAGCCGCGTCCCGTCACCCCTCCACTTT. The J gene is TRBJ1-6, the V gene TRBV23-1; D gene unclear. TRBV23-1 counts as an open reading frame of uncertain function. The CDR3 length is 12 residues. Trimming cost V 6 bases and J 10 bases, with 10 bases left between them.